One T cell receptor beta chain is described in this entry. This CDR3 has 17 residues. V was clipped by 0 bases and J by 0 bases, with 12 bases between them. Germline CDR1 and CDR2: LGHDT and YNNKEL (reference sequence). This entry belongs to a study of blood T cell repertoires in COVID-19. About the research overall: T cells, B-cell-depleted T cells, or PBMCs supplied cDNA or gDNA.

Sequencing was performed with immunoSEQ multiplex PCR; in TCRdb, only in-frame clones are kept and a portion is missing. There are roughly 50,000 clones in the sample; 65% to 90% occur only once, and 25% to 30% lies in the top ten. Source material: peripheral blood. This chain joins TRBV3-1 (or the pseudogene TRBV3-2) and TRBJ2-1; D possibly corresponds to TRBD1 (6 bases). This clonotype was obtained from a human donor in a cohort sampled during active COVID-19. CDR3 in amino acids: CASSQDPWTDSYNEQFF. The DNA for the CDR3 is TGTGCCAGCAGCCAAGATCCCTGGACAGACTCCTACAATGAGCAGTTCTTC.